This TCR beta chain was sequenced during a study of neurological immune-mediated disorders (dated by TCRdb to between 2018 and 2021). As for the study more broadly: Peripheral blood TCR-beta repertoires from patients with HTLV-I-associated myelopathy (HAM/TSP), patients with multiple sclerosis, and healthy controls were compared in the study using UMI-based sequencing. Alongside PBMC samples, the set of some 98 TCR-beta libraries contained longitudinal samples, technical triplicates, and paired CD4+ and CD8+ T-cell subsets that had been sorted. Longitudinal HAM/TSP and healthy donors were sampled at 3 time-points each (about 3-40 month intervals). Of the roughly 68 subjects in the cohort, roughly 14 were HAM/TSP patients, some 35 were multiple sclerosis patients, and about 20 were healthy controls.

Sample time point, as interpreted from the label and publication: longitudinal time-point 1 (baseline). Healthy controls were blood bank volunteers in Maryland, USA. For unsorted PBMC libraries, 2 million PBMCs were used after storage in RNAlater at -80 degrees C until RNA extraction. PBMCs were separated from peripheral blood using Ficoll-Hypaque density gradient centrifugation and then cryopreserved in liquid nitrogen. cDNA was synthesized by template-switch 5'RACE using a primer carrying a 10-nucleotide random unique molecular identifier by which each TCR transcript was tagged. Over 200 million TCR-beta sequences, covering 15-18 subjects, were produced in each sequencing run. The RNeasy kit was used for extraction of total RNA. Using the KAPA Real-time Library Amplification kit, TCR-beta VDJ regions were amplified with primers for the TCR constant region and the 5'RACE anchor. A first PCR added sample indexes and Illumina adaptors, and a second PCR then raised library yield. After Ampure bead purification, the TCR product of roughly 650 bp was size-selected on a 2% E-gel SizeSelection system. Library quality was checked on a Bioanalyzer, concentration was measured with Qubit, and libraries were quantified with the Kapa Library Quantification kit before pooling. Paired-end 2 x 150 bp sequencing of the libraries was performed on an Illumina HiSeq 2500. To increase sequence diversity, about 25-31% phiX was spiked into each library pool. The authors' analysis ran thus. The UMI-based MiGEC pipeline processed quality-filtered reads and removed over 80% of raw TCR sequences during error correction. IMGT germline references were used for aligning VDJ genes, and each clonotype was defined as a unique CDR3 amino acid sequence together with its V-J genes. Clonal expansion, Shannon diversity and CDR3 relatedness were evaluated with VDJtools (CalcPairwiseDistances, ClusterSamples), while phylogenetic trees were built in CLCbio workbench. A clone was classed as expanded if it had 8 or more unique UMIs, a cutoff based on coefficient-of-variation modelling across technical triplicates. TCRdb reworked the public reads: Q25 trimming with fastp, MiXCR clone assembly, productive beta chains retained. CDR3 protein sequences are deduplicated, and each keeps its most common genes and DNA. The V and J calls reflect TCRdb's pipeline rather than the authors' work. The sample includes tens of thousands of distinct CDR3 sequences, with roughly 10% observed a single time. The ten largest clonotypes hold roughly 10% of the sample.

This clonotype was detected ten times or more. This receptor's antigen is unknown. No much larger clone is present one base from it, and per-base qualities are unavailable. Here is what the overall study found, with its caveats: No identical CDR3 amino acid sequences were shared among expanded clones across subjects, suggesting private TCR-beta repertoires in all groups. TCR clonal expansion was highest in HAM/TSP patients and lowest in MS patients, with MS patients falling below even healthy controls.

V and J are trimmed by 0 bases and 7 bases, and the gene matches miss 12 bases of the junction. From the cysteine through the phenylalanine, the CDR3 covers 18 amino acids. The kept DNA is CDR3 alone, 54 bases in frame from the first base. Via the germline V gene, CDR1 is MGHRA and CDR2 YSYEKL. The chain is made from TRBV4-1 and TRBJ1-5, with TRBD1 matching 10 junction bases. The receptor was derived from a man younger than 45 in good health. The sample comprised PBMCs. The CDR3 is CASSQDSLGQGIGQPQHF. The DNA reads as follows: TGCGCCAGCAGCCAAGATTCCCTGGGACAGGGGATAGGACAGCCCCAGCATTTT.